These T cell receptor beta chains were read from a single sample in a study of control samples from healthy donors and cancer patients. Sequencing was performed with immunoSEQ multiplex PCR; in TCRdb, only in-frame clones are kept and a portion is missing. The data hold just under 75,000 clones, with about 90% observed a single time. Material for sequencing was blood. The receptors come from a woman in her 50s in good health. Each CDR3 is given with its conserved first and last residue. D genes are given only for firm matches. Clone size appears in some rows only: once, few, many, or a class for an expanded clone.

clone size	D gene	V gene	J gene	CDR3 protein	CDR3 DNA
.	TRBD2	TRBV19	TRBJ2-5	CASSSRSGEGETQYF	TGTGCCAGTAGTAGTCGTAGCGGGGAGGGAGAGACCCAGTACTTC
.	.	TRBV5-1	TRBJ1-3	CASTEGGSGNTIYF	TGCGCCAGCACGGAAGGGGGCTCTGGAAACACCATATATTTT
.	.	TRBV18	TRBJ1-1	CASSPMAGKGMNTEAFF	TGTGCCAGCTCACCAATGGCGGGGAAGGGAATGAACACTGAAGCTTTCTTT
.	.	TRBV20-1	TRBJ2-4	CSAFSLGVLYF	TGCAGTGCCTTCTCTCTCGGGGTGCTGTACTTC
.	TRBD1	TRBV11-2	TRBJ2-3	CASSTGQGWSFVPDTQYF	TGTGCCAGCAGCACGGGACAGGGCTGGTCGTTTGTCCCAGATACGCAGTATTTT
.	TRBD2	TRBV2	TRBJ2-3	CASEAGGRRDTQYF	TGTGCCAGCGAAGCGGGGGGCCGCCGAGATACGCAGTATTTT
.	.	TRBV5-4	TRBJ2-7	CASSPDRTDEQYF	TGTGCCAGCAGCCCCGACAGGACGGACGAGCAGTACTTC
.	.	TRBV12-3/TRBV12-4	TRBJ1-2	CARRFRYTF	TGTGCCAGGAGATTTCGCTACACCTTC
.	.	TRBV19	TRBJ1-1	CASSIGGGANTEAFF	TGTGCCAGTAGTATAGGTGGGGGGGCGAACACTGAAGCTTTCTTT
once	TRBD1	TRBV2	TRBJ1-2	CASSGQGINYGYTF	TGTGCCAGCAGTGGACAGGGAATTAACTATGGCTACACCTTC
.	.	TRBV15	TRBJ2-5	CATSRDSGQETQYF	TGTGCCACCAGCAGAGATAGCGGCCAAGAGACCCAGTACTTC
few	TRBD2	TRBV7-9	TRBJ2-1	CASSLGLAGSNEQFF	TGTGCCAGCAGCTTGGGACTAGCGGGTAGCAATGAGCAGTTCTTC
.	TRBD2	TRBV3-1/TRBV3-2	TRBJ2-3	CASSLAGGPADTQYF	TGTGCCAGCAGCCTAGCGGGAGGGCCCGCAGATACGCAGTATTTT
.	TRBD2	TRBV30	TRBJ2-6	CGLAGGGANVLTF	TGTGGACTAGCGGGAGGTGGGGCCAACGTCCTGACTTTC
few	.	TRBV14	TRBJ2-7	CASSLIGAGEQYF	TGTGCCAGCAGCCTTATAGGGGCAGGCGAGCAGTACTTC
.	.	TRBV9	TRBJ1-1	CASSNGLVAEAFF	TGTGCCAGCAGCAACGGATTGGTAGCTGAAGCTTTCTTT
once	.	TRBV11-1	TRBJ2-7	CASSLQGWYEQYF	TGTGCCAGCAGCTTACAGGGGTGGTACGAGCAGTACTTC
.	.	TRBV28	TRBJ2-7	CASSKPGLGLDEQYF	TGTGCCAGCTCCAAACCGGGACTTGGATTGGACGAGCAGTACTTC
.	.	TRBV6-5	TRBJ2-6	CASTGGANVLTF	TGTGCCAGCACCGGGGGGGCCAACGTCCTGACTTTC
once	.	TRBV6-2/TRBV6-3	TRBJ2-1	CASSVSVYNEQFF	TGTGCCAGCAGTGTATCGGTCTACAATGAGCAGTTCTTC
.	.	TRBV13	TRBJ2-6	CASSSSTFSGANVLTF	TGTGCCAGCAGCTCATCAACGTTCTCTGGGGCCAACGTCCTGACTTTC
.	.	TRBV7-2	TRBJ1-5	CASRPDGPNQPQHF	TGTGCCAGCAGACCCGACGGACCCAATCAGCCCCAGCATTTT
few	.	TRBV16	TRBJ1-1	CASSQSRRTEAFF	TGTGCCAGCAGCCAATCCCGGAGGACTGAAGCTTTCTTT
.	TRBD1	TRBV5-5	TRBJ1-2	CASSLDRDGYTF	TGTGCCAGCAGCTTAGACAGGGATGGCTACACCTTC
.	.	TRBV7-2	TRBJ1-2	CASSPSTGLNYGYTF	TGTGCCAGCAGCCCTTCTACAGGACTGAACTATGGCTACACCTTC
.	TRBD1	TRBV25-1	TRBJ1-1	CASSQRQGSGEAFF	TGTGCCAGCAGTCAACGACAGGGATCAGGTGAAGCTTTCTTT
.	TRBD1	TRBV5-1	TRBJ1-1	CASRPSDRGTEAFF	TGCGCCAGCAGACCCTCGGACAGGGGTACTGAAGCTTTCTTT
.	.	TRBV5-8	TRBJ1-5	CASSRWTRESQPQHF	TGTGCCAGCAGCCGCTGGACCCGCGAAAGTCAGCCCCAGCATTTT
.	TRBD1	TRBV3-1/TRBV3-2	TRBJ1-1	CASSQGDRVNTEAFF	TGTGCCAGCAGCCAAGGGGACAGGGTAAACACTGAAGCTTTCTTT
.	.	TRBV21-1	TRBJ2-7	CASSTSLGHFLYEQYF	TGTGCCAGCAGCACCTCCCTCGGACATTTTCTCTACGAGCAGTACTTC
.	.	TRBV6-5	TRBJ1-1	CASSRTGFNTEAFF	TGTGCCAGCAGCCGAACAGGGTTTAACACTGAAGCTTTCTTT
once	TRBD1	TRBV5-4	TRBJ1-2	CASSLQGNYGYTF	TGTGCCAGCAGCTTACAGGGGAACTATGGCTACACCTTC
.	.	TRBV19	TRBJ2-2	CASKSRGWRDDTGELFF	TGTGCCAGTAAAAGTAGGGGGTGGCGGGATGACACCGGGGAGCTGTTTTTT
once	.	TRBV7-9	TRBJ1-3	CASSPRGPRDGNTIYF	TGTGCCAGCAGCCCTCGGGGCCCTCGGGATGGAAACACCATATATTTT
.	TRBD2	TRBV23-1	TRBJ2-1	CASSVLAGAVNEQFF	TGCGCCAGCAGTGTACTAGCGGGAGCAGTGAATGAGCAGTTCTTC
.	.	TRBV7-9	TRBJ2-1	CASSLVPGLEQFF	TGTGCCAGCAGCTTAGTTCCGGGACTGGAGCAGTTCTTC
.	.	TRBV7-7	TRBJ2-5	CASSSSLGETQYF	TGTGCTAGCAGCTCGAGTCTCGGGGAGACCCAGTACTTC
.	.	TRBV5-1	TRBJ1-4	CASSQSPTNEKLFF	TGCGCCAGCAGTCAAAGCCCAACTAATGAAAAACTGTTTTTT
.	.	TRBV25-1	TRBJ1-1	CASTGLTEAFF	TGTGCCAGCACAGGGCTCACTGAAGCTTTCTTT
.	.	TRBV5-1	TRBJ2-2	CASSLGVRWTGELFF	TGCGCCAGCAGCTTGGGGGTACGGTGGACCGGGGAGCTGTTTTTT
once	.	TRBV5-5	TRBJ1-1	CASSPRTASVFTEAFF	TGTGCCAGCAGCCCCAGGACAGCCTCGGTATTTACTGAAGCTTTCTTT
.	.	TRBV4-1	TRBJ2-2	CASSQDGTKWGKVGELFF	TGCGCCAGCAGCCAAGATGGAACCAAATGGGGGAAAGTCGGGGAGCTGTTTTTT
.	TRBD1	TRBV27	TRBJ2-7	CASSQRAPLGQGMYEQYF	TGTGCCAGCAGTCAACGAGCCCCTTTGGGACAGGGGATGTACGAGCAGTACTTC
.	TRBD2	TRBV4-1	TRBJ2-2	CASSQEGLAGVDTGELFF	TGCGCCAGCAGCCAAGAAGGACTAGCGGGAGTGGACACCGGGGAGCTGTTTTTT